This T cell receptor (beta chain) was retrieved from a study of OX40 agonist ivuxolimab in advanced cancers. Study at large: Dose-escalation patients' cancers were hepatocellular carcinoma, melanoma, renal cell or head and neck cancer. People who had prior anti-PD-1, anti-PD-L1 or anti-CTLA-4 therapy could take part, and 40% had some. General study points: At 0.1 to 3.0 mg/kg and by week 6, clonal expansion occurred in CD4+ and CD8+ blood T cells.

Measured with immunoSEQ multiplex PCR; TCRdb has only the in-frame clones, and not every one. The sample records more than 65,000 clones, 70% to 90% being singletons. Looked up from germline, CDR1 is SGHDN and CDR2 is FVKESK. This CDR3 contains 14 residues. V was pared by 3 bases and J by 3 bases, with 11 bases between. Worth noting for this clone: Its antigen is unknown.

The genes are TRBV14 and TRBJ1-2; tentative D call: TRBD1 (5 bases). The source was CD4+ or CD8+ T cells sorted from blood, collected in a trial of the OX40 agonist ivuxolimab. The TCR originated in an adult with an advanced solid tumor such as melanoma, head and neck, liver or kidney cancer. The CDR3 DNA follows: TGTGCCAGCAGCCATGGGGACCAACACTATGGCTACACCTTC. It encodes CASSHGDQHYGYTF. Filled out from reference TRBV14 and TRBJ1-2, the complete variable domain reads EAGVTQFPSHSVIEKGQTVTLRCDPISGHDNLYWYRRVMGKEIKFLLHFVKESKQDESGMPNNRFLAERTGGTYSTLKVQPAELEDSGVYFCASSHGDQHYGYTFGSGTRLTVV.